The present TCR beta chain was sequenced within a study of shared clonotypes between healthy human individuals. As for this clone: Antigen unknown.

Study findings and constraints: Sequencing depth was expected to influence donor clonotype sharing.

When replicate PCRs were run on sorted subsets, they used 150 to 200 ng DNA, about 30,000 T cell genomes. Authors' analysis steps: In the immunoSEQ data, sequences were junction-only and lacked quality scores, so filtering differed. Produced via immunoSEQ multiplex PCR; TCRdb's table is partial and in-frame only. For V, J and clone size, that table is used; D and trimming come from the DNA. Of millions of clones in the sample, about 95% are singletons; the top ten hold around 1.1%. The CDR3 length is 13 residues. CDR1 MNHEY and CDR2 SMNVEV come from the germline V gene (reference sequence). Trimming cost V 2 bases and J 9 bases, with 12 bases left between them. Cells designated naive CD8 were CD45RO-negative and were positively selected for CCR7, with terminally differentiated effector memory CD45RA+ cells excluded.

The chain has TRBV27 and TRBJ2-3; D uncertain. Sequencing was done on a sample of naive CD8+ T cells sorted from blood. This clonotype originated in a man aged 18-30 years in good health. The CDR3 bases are TGTGCCAGCAGTTTAGATCCTGTGGACACGCAGTATTTT. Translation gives CASSLDPVDTQYF.